This passage covers 27 T cell receptor beta chains from one sample sequenced in a study of blood T cell repertoires in COVID-19. Using immunoSEQ multiplex PCR, the repertoire was profiled, and TCRdb retains in-frame clones only, with some absent. The table has 90,000 to 100,000 clones, about 85% seen once. Sample: peripheral blood. The receptor set was obtained from a man of 80 years or more with acute or convalescent COVID-19.

V is TRBV28 and J is TRBJ2-7, with TRBD1 identical over 9 bases. Germline V gene lookup returns CDR1 MDHEN and CDR2 SYDVKM. The CDR3 consists of 15 residues. Germline trimming cut 6 bases from V and 5 bases from J; bases unmatched to any gene: 11. The CDR3 bases are TGTGCCAGCAGGCAAACCGGGACAGGGTCCCACGAGCAGTACTTC. It is translated as CASRQTGTGSHEQYF.

The chain employs TRBV13 and TRBJ2-1, with 15 nucleotides matching TRBD2. The V segment lost 5 bases and the J segment 6 bases; nucleotides outside the gene matches: 8. Germline values: CDR1 PRHDT, CDR2 FYEKMQ (reference sequence). The CDR3 contains 17 residues. The CDR3 coding sequence is TGTGCCAGCAGCCGGACTAGCGGGAGGGACCAGCCCAATGAGCAGTTCTTC. It specifies CASSRTSGRDQPNEQFF.

This clone turned up a few times. The V call is TRBV28, the J call TRBJ2-1; 12 bases agree with TRBD2. The germline CDR1 and CDR2 sequences are MDHEN and SYDVKM. V was pared by 6 bases and J by 9 bases, with 6 bases of the junction left unmatched. This CDR3 has 14 amino acids. The CDR3: CASRTSGSSLEQFF. In nucleotides, the CDR3 is TGTGCCAGCAGGACTAGCGGGAGTTCACTTGAGCAGTTCTTC.

This chain links TRBV7-3 with TRBJ1-2, with 11 bases fitting TRBD1. V gave up 5 bases and J gave up 8 bases; unmatched junction bases: 10. The CDR3 loop spans 15 amino acids. Germline V CDR1 and CDR2: SGHTA, FQGTGA. The DNA for the CDR3 is TGTGCCAGCAGCCCCCGGACAGGGGGCGATAACGGCTACACCTTC. This codes for CASSPRTGGDNGYTF.

The V and J genes are TRBV6-5 and TRBJ2-5; TRBD2 is a possible D gene (6 bases). The CDR3 loop spans 14 amino acids. CDR1 is MNHEY, CDR2 SVGAGI, per germline. With 1 base removed from V and 4 bases from J, the gap between germline ends came to 10 bases. In DNA form, the CDR3 reads TGTGCCAGCAGTTACTTTCCTAGCGCAGAGACCCAGTACTTC. Protein product: CASSYFPSAETQYF.

The V gene is TRBV13, the J gene TRBJ1-1; a weak D match, TRBD1 (6 bases). This CDR3 is built from 17 residues. V lost 6 bases and J lost 3, with 23 bases in between. The germline CDR1 and CDR2 sequences are PRHDT and FYEKMQ (reference sequence). CDR3 sequence: CASRRIGNTGKYTEAFF. For the CDR3, the DNA is TGTGCCAGCAGAAGAATAGGGAATACAGGGAAATACACTGAAGCTTTCTTT.

The CDR3 sequence is CAISDVDRGHLEQYF. In nucleotides, the CDR3 is TGTGCCATCAGTGATGTGGACAGGGGCCATCTCGAGCAGTACTTC. This chain connects TRBV10-3 to TRBJ2-7; 9 positions match TRBD1. Losses at the gene ends were 3 bases for V and 6 bases for J; bases not matched to a gene: 9. The germline CDR1 and CDR2 sequences are ENHRY and SYGVKD. This CDR3 has 15 residues.

J is TRBJ1-4 and V is TRBV6-2 or TRBV6-3, with D unresolved. Trimming took off 5 bases at V and 7 bases at J, with 8 bases between the two ends. The CDR3 is made up of 12 amino acids. In germline, CDR1 is MNHEY, CDR2 SVGEGT. The CDR3 sequence: CASSQASEKLFF. The CDR3 DNA is TGTGCCAGCAGTCAAGCGTCTGAAAAACTGTTTTTT.

The chain uses TRBV5-4 and TRBJ2-7; TRBD2 matches at 9 bases. Germline V gene sequence: CDR1 SGHNT, CDR2 YYREEE (reference sequence). V gave up 4 bases and J gave up 2 bases; unmatched junction bases: 7. The CDR3 totals 15 residues. The CDR3 reads CASSPRTSAPYEQYF. The CDR3 region has the DNA TGTGCCAGCAGCCCCCGGACTAGCGCTCCCTACGAGCAGTACTTC.

J is TRBJ2-2 and V is TRBV4-3; 8 nucleotides agree with TRBD2. The V segment lost 0 bases and the J segment 0 bases; nucleotides outside the gene matches: 0. CDR3 length: 16 amino acids. Germline CDR1 is LGHNA and CDR2 is YSLEER. CDR3 sequence: CASSQEGLANTGELFF. As DNA, the CDR3 is TGCGCCAGCAGCCAAGAGGGACTAGCGAACACCGGGGAGCTGTTTTTT.

The chain recombines TRBV29-1 with TRBJ2-3; perhaps TRBD2 as D (5 bases). CDR1 and CDR2 (germline): SQVTM, ANQGSEA. V lost 4 bases and J lost 2, with 10 bases in between. CDR3 size: 13 residues. The CDR3 sequence: CSVVPGFTDTQYF. The CDR3 DNA sequence: TGCAGCGTTGTTCCGGGGTTCACAGATACGCAGTATTTT.

The rearrangement joins TRBV25-1 to TRBJ1-2; D is perhaps TRBD1 (5 bases). V was clipped by 7 bases and J by 5 bases, with 11 bases between them. CDR1 is MGHDK and CDR2 is SYGVNS in the germline V gene. This CDR3 comprises 12 residues. The CDR3 sequence: CASMGGSYGYTF. The CDR3 DNA reads as TGTGCCAGCATGGGGGGGTCATATGGCTACACCTTC.

The chain is built from TRBV5-5 and TRBJ2-3, with D uncertain. Trimming stripped 7 bases from V and 1 base from J, with 10 bases between. The CDR3 totals 13 residues. Germline lookup yields CDR1 SGHKS and CDR2 YYEKEE (reference sequence). The CDR3 nucleotides are TGTGCCAGCCGCCCTGTAGGCACAGATACGCAGTATTTT. Protein product: CASRPVGTDTQYF. Using reference TRBV5-5 and TRBJ2-3 for the parts outside the CDR3, the full variable domain is DAGVTQSPTHLIKTRGQQVTLRCSPISGHKSVSWYQQVLGQGPQFIFQYYEKEERGRGNFPDRFSARQFPNYSSELNVNALLLGDSALYLCASRPVGTDTQYFGPGTRLTVL.

The chain is built from TRBV27 and TRBJ2-3; TRBD1 aligns across 12 bases. The CDR3 totals 16 residues. Germline CDR1 and CDR2: MNHEY and SMNVEV (reference sequence). Trimming at V came to 2 bases and at J to 5 bases, leaving 5 bases not matched to a gene. The CDR3 loop reads CASSLPGQGAGDTQYF. The DNA for the CDR3 is TGTGCCAGCAGTTTACCGGGACAGGGGGCAGGAGATACGCAGTATTTT.

This chain links TRBV3-1 (or the pseudogene TRBV3-2) with TRBJ1-6; 8 bases match TRBD1. This CDR3 contains 17 residues. CDR1 LGHDT and CDR2 YNNKEL come from the germline V gene (reference sequence). The junction had 12 bases not matched to a gene; V was cut back by 1 base and J by 10 bases. The DNA for the CDR3 is TGTGCCAGCAGCCAAGGGACAGGGAGAACATTCAGGTCACCCCTCCACTTT. Amino acids: CASSQGTGRTFRSPLHF.

The rearrangement uses TRBV4-1 and TRBJ2-7, with TRBD1 identical over 7 bases. The CDR3 contains 14 residues. Germline-derived CDR1 and CDR2 are MGHRA and YSYEKL. The V gene end was trimmed by 4 bases and the J gene end by 5 bases; junction bases not matched to a gene: 8. CDR3 protein: CASSLSTGSNEQYF. As DNA, the CDR3 is TGCGCCAGCAGCCTATCGACAGGGTCCAACGAGCAGTACTTC.

The chain recombines TRBV5-4 with TRBJ2-1; possible D gene TRBD2, 5 bases. This CDR3 is 17 amino acids long. The germline CDR1 and CDR2 sequences are SGHNT and YYREEE (reference sequence). Trimming shortened V by 0 bases and J by 0 bases, and 13 bases separated the two germline ends. The CDR3 is CASSLGFSASSYNEQFF. CDR3 DNA: TGTGCCAGCAGCTTGGGGTTTAGCGCGAGCTCCTACAATGAGCAGTTCTTC. Drawing the rest from reference TRBV5-4 and TRBJ2-1, the complete variable domain is ETGVTQSPTHLIKTRGQQVTLRCSSQSGHNTVSWYQQALGQGPQFIFQYYREEENGRGNFPPRFSGLQFPNYSSELNVNALELDDSALYLCASSLGFSASSYNEQFFGPGTRLTVL.

The chain joins TRBV7-9 to TRBJ2-1; no firm D call. Germline V gene data show CDR1 as SEHNR and CDR2 as FQNEAQ (reference sequence). This CDR3 is 12 amino acids long. V dropped 5 bases and J dropped 7 bases, with 9 bases sitting between them. The CDR3 sequence: CASSNDWNEQFF. The CDR3 nucleotides are TGTGCCAGCAGCAATGACTGGAATGAGCAGTTCTTC.

The genes are TRBV9 and TRBJ2-1, with TRBD2 as a possible D gene (5 bases). The CDR3 runs 13 residues. The V end lost 3 bases, the J end lost 9 bases, and 13 bases lay between the germline ends. The V gene's germline CDR1 is SGDLS and CDR2 YYNGEE. The CDR3 coding sequence is TGTGCCAGCAGCGGGAAGATTGGGAGTGAGCAGTTCTTC. It is translated as CASSGKIGSEQFF.

The chain employs TRBV7-9 and TRBJ2-3; 7 bases align to TRBD2. V was pared by 2 bases and J by 8 bases, with 10 bases of the junction left unmatched. CDR3 size: 15 residues. Germline CDR1 is SEHNR and CDR2 is FQNEAQ (reference sequence). In DNA, the CDR3 is TGTGCCAGCAGCTTAAGAGCAGCGGGGCACTTTACGCAGTATTTT. Amino acid sequence: CASSLRAAGHFTQYF.

The genes are TRBV15 and TRBJ2-1, with 7 nucleotides matching TRBD2. The CDR3 length is 17 residues. Germline values: CDR1 LNHNV, CDR2 YYDKDF (reference sequence). Trimming took 0 bases from V and 6 from J; bases not matched to a gene: 11. This CDR3 is CATSRDWGGSMINEQFF. CDR3 nucleotides: TGTGCCACCAGCAGAGATTGGGGCGGGAGTATGATCAATGAGCAGTTCTTC.

V is TRBV6-6 and J is TRBJ1-1; the D gene is possibly TRBD1 (5 bases). The CDR3 loop spans 13 amino acids. V was shortened by 4 bases and J by 5 bases, with 11 bases between the two germline ends. Looked up from germline, CDR1 is MNHNY and CDR2 is SVGAGI (reference sequence). The CDR3 bases are TGTGCCAGCAGTTTCCAGGGAGGTACTGAAGCTTTCTTT. This gives the protein CASSFQGGTEAFF.

This chain connects TRBV27 to TRBJ1-3; TRBD1 matches 8 bases. The length of the CDR3 is 14 residues. CDR1 and CDR2 from the germline V gene are MNHEY and SMNVEV (reference sequence). The junction had 4 bases not matched to a gene; V was cut back by 6 bases and J by 3 bases. The CDR3 region has the DNA TGTGCCAGCAGGGGACAGGCCCGTGGAAACACCATATATTTT. Translation: CASRGQARGNTIYF.

The chain couples TRBV9 to TRBJ1-3, with TRBD1 matching over 8 bases. The CDR3 extends over 17 amino acids. Germline V gene sequence: CDR1 SGDLS, CDR2 YYNGEE. V gave up 4 bases and J gave up 2 bases; unmatched junction bases: 11. The CDR3 here is CASSIGTGRETGNTIYF. In DNA form, the CDR3 reads TGTGCCAGCAGCATTGGGACAGGCCGTGAAACTGGAAACACCATATATTTT.

CDR3 amino acids: CASSLGGNSNQPQHF. CDR3 DNA sequence: TGTGCCAGCAGCTTGGGAGGCAATAGCAATCAGCCCCAGCATTTT. The gene calls are TRBV5-4 and TRBJ1-5; D gene uncertain. V dropped 0 bases and J dropped 0 bases, with 7 bases sitting between them. The length of the CDR3 is 15 residues. Germline lookup yields CDR1 SGHNT and CDR2 YYREEE (reference sequence).

V gene TRBV9 combines with J gene TRBJ1-6, with a possible D match to TRBD1 (5 bases). This CDR3 has 14 residues. Germline CDR1 SGDLS, CDR2 YYNGEE. The V and J ends lost 2 bases and 10 bases respectively, with 13 bases between them. The CDR3 protein is CASSVRREGSPLHF. The CDR3 DNA sequence: TGTGCCAGCAGCGTTCGCAGGGAAGGCTCACCCCTCCACTTT. Full variable domain (outside the CDR3, taken from reference TRBV9 and TRBJ1-6): DSGVTQTPKHLITATGQRVTLRCSPRSGDLSVYWYQQSLDQGLQFLIQYYNGEERAKGNILERFSAQQFPDLHSELNLSSLELGDSALYFCASSVRREGSPLHFGNGTRLTVT.

The chain is built from TRBV9 and TRBJ2-3; D perhaps matches TRBD2 (5 bases). The CDR3 runs to 17 residues. Trimming cost V 2 bases and J 0 bases, with 16 bases left between them. Germline CDR1 is SGDLS and CDR2 is YYNGEE. CDR3 in amino acids: CASSVTRGGTSTDTQYF. The CDR3 DNA reads as TGTGCCAGCAGCGTGACACGCGGAGGTACTAGCACAGATACGCAGTATTTT.